This TCR beta chain was obtained from a study of control samples from healthy donors and cancer patients. The protocol was immunoSEQ multiplex PCR, while the TCRdb copy is restricted to in-frame clones and leaves out a portion. Of under 150,000 clones listed, about 95% were seen once; the top ten hold about 3.5%. The V gene end was trimmed by 4 bases and the J gene end by 10 bases; junction bases not matched to a gene: 11. Germline V CDR1 and CDR2: SGHRS, YFSETQ. The CDR3 runs 14 residues. The receptor comes from a man between 25 and 39 years old in good health. The V and J genes are TRBV5-1 and TRBJ2-1; 7 nucleotides align to TRBD1. The sample comprised blood. CDR3 in amino acids: CASSPYRGNGEQFF. The CDR3 region has the DNA TGCGCCAGCAGCCCCTACAGGGGTAACGGGGAGCAGTTCTTC.